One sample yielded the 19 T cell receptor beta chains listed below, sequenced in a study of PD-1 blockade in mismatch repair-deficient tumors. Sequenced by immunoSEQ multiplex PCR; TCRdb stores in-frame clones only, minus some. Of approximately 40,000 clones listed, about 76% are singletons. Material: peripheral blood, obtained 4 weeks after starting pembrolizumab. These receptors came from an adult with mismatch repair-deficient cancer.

CDR3 bases: TGTGCCAGCAGTGTTGAAGGACAAGAGACCCAGTACTTC. Protein sequence: CASSVEGQETQYF. The genes are TRBV2 and TRBJ2-5; D remains ambiguous. Per germline, CDR1 SNHLY and CDR2 FYNNEI. CDR3 length equals 13 residues. V lost 4 bases, J lost 2 bases, and 8 bases lay in between.

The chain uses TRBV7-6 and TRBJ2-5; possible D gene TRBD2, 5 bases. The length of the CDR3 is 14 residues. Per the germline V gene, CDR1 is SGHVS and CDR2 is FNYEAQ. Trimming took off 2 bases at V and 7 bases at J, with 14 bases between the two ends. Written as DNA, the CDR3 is TGTGCCAGCAGCTTACAGCAAAAGGCGGGGACCCAGTACTTC. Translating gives CASSLQQKAGTQYF.

CDR3 sequence reads: CASSESKRQSPDTQYF. For the CDR3, the DNA is TGCGCCAGCAGTGAGTCGAAGCGGCAGTCACCAGATACGCAGTATTTT. This chain links TRBV10-1 with TRBJ2-3; a weak D match, TRBD2 (5 bases). The V end lost 0 bases, the J end lost 4 bases, and 14 bases lay between the germline ends. Germline CDR1 reads WNHNN; CDR2 reads SYGVQD (reference sequence). The CDR3 spans 16 residues.

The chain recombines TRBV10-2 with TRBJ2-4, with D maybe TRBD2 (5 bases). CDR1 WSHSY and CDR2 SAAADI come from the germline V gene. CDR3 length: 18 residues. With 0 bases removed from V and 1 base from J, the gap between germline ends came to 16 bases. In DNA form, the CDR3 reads TGCGCCAGCAGTGAGTCGGGAGTGGGCACTCTTGCCAAAAACATTCAGTACTTC. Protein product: CASSESGVGTLAKNIQYF.

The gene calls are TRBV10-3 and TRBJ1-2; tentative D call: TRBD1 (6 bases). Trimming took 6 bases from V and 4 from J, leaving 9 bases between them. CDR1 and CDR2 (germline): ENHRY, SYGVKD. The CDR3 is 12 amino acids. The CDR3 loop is CAIRPDSYGYTF. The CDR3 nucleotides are TGTGCCATCAGGCCGGACAGCTATGGCTACACCTTC.

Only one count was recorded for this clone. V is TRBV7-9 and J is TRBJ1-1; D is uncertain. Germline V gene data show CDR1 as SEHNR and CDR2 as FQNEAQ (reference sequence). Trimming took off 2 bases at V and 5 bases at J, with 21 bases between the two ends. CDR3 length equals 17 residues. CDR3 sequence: CASSLNFWGSTMTEAFF. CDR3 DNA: TGTGCCAGCAGCTTAAATTTTTGGGGTAGTACTATGACTGAAGCTTTCTTT. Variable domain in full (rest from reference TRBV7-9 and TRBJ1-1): DTGVSQNPRHKITKRGQNVTFRCDPISEHNRLYWYRQTLGQGPEFLTYFQNEAQLEKSRLLSDRFSAERPKGSFSTLEIQRTEQGDSAMYLCASSLNFWGSTMTEAFFGQGTRLTVV.

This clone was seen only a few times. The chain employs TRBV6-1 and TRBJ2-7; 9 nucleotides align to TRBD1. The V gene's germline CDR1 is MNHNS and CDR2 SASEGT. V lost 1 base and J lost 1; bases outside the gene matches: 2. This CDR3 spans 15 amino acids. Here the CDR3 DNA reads TGTGCCAGCAGTGAAGGGACAGGGGATTCCTACGAGCAGTACTTC. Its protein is CASSEGTGDSYEQYF.

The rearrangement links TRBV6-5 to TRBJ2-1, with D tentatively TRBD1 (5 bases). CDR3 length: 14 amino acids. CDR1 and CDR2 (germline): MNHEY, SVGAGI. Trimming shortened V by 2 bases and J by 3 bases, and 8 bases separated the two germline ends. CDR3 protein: CASSYQGHYNEQFF. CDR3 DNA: TGTGCCAGCAGTTACCAGGGCCACTACAATGAGCAGTTCTTC.

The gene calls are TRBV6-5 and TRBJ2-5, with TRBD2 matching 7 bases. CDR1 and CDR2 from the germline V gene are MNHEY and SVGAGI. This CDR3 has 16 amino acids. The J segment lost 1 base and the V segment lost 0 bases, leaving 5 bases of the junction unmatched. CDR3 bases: TGTGCCAGCAGTTACTCGGCGGGAGACGTCCAAGAGACCCAGTACTTC. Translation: CASSYSAGDVQETQYF.

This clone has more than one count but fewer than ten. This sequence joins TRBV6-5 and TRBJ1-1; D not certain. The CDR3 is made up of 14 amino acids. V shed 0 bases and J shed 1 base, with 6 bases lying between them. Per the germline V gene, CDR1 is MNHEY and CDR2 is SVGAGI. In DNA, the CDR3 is TGTGCCAGCAGTTACTCAGAGGGGAACACTGAAGCTTTCTTT. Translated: CASSYSEGNTEAFF.

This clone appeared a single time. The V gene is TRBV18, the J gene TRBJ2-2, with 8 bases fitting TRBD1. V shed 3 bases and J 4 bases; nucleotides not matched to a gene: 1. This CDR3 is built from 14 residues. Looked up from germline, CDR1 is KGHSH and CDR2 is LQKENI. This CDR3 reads CASSPGQATGELFF. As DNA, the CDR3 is TGTGCCAGCTCACCGGGACAGGCCACCGGGGAGCTGTTTTTT.

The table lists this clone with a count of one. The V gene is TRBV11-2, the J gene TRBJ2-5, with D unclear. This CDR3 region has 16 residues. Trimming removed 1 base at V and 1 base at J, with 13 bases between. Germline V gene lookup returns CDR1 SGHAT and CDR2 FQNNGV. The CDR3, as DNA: TGTGCCAGCAGCTTAGGAACTTTGGGATTCCAAGAGACCCAGTACTTC. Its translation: CASSLGTLGFQETQYF.

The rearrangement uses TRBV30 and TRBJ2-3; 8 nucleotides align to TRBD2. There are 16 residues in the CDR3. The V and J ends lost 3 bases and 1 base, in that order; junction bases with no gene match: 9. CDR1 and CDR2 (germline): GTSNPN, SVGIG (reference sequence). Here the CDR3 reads CAWRSRAGEGTDTQYF. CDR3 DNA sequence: TGTGCCTGGAGATCACGAGCGGGAGAGGGCACAGATACGCAGTATTTT.

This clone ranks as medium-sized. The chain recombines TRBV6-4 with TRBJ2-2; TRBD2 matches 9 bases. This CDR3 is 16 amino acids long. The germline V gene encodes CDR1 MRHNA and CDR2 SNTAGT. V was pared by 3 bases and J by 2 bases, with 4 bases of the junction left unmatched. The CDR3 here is CASSEAGTSNTGELFF. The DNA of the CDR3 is TGTGCCAGCAGTGAGGCCGGGACTAGCAACACCGGGGAGCTGTTTTTT.

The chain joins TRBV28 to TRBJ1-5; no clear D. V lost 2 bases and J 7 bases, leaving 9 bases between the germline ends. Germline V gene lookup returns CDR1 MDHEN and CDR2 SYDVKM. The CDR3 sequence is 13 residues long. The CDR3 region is CASSLGADQPQHF. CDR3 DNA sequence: TGTGCCAGCAGTTTAGGTGCGGACCAGCCCCAGCATTTT.

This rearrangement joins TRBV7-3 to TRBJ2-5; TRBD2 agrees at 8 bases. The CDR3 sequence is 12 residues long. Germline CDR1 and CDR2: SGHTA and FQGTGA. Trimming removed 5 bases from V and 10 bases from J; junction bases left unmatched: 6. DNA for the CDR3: TGTGCCAGCAGCCATTCGGGAGGGGTCCAGTACTTC. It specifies CASSHSGGVQYF.

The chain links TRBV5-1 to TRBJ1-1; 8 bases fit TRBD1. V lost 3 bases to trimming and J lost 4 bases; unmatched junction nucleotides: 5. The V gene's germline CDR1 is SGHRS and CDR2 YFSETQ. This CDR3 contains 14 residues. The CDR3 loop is CASSSGQGGTEAFF. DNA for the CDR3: TGCGCCAGCAGCTCAGGACAGGGTGGCACTGAAGCTTTCTTT.

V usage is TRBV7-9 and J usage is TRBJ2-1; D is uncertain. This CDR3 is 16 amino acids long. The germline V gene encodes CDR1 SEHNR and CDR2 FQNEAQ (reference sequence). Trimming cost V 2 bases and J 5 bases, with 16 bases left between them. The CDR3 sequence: CASSLYTQFKDNEQFF. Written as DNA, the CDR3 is TGTGCCAGCAGCTTATATACCCAGTTTAAAGACAATGAGCAGTTCTTC.

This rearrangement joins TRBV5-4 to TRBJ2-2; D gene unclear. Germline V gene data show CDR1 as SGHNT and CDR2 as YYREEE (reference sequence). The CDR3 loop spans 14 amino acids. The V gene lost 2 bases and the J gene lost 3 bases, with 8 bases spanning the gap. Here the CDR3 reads CASSLEWDTGELFF. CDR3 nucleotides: TGTGCCAGCAGCTTAGAGTGGGACACCGGGGAGCTGTTTTTT.